The sequence of this TCR beta chain was determined in a study of blood T cell repertoires in COVID-19. In the source study's methods: Using reference gene primer amplification, nucleated cell counts were estimated. Sequencing was performed with immunoSEQ multiplex PCR; in TCRdb, only in-frame clones are kept and a portion is missing. The DNA gave D and trimming, while V, J and clone size come from that table. The sample comprises tens of thousands of clones, approximately 90% of which are singletons, and over 2.5% rests with the top ten. Germline values: CDR1 LGHDT, CDR2 YNNKEL (reference sequence). This CDR3 region has 18 residues. V was clipped by 7 bases and J by 1 base; unmatched bases: 9.

The chain combines TRBV3-1 (or the pseudogene TRBV3-2) with TRBJ2-2; 13 bases align to TRBD2. The source material was peripheral blood. The receptor comes from a woman aged 45-65 years with active or convalescent COVID-19. CDR3 DNA sequence: TGTGCCAGCACCATACTAGCGGGGGGGAATAGGAACACCGGGGAGCTGTTTTTT. This codes for CASTILAGGNRNTGELFF.